This TCR beta chain is from a study of shared clonotypes between healthy human individuals. Study results and caveats: Clonotypes shared by all four donors outscored non-shared clonotypes in generation probability.

With 4 bases removed from V and 0 bases from J, the gap between germline ends came to 20 bases. CDR1 is SGHNT, CDR2 YYREEE, per germline (reference sequence). The CDR3 runs 18 residues. Here immunoSEQ multiplex PCR was the method, and the copy in TCRdb shows in-frame clones only, minus some. The table lists about 360,000 clones, more than 60% of them singletons. About this clone: As yet, its antigen is unknown.

Sequences were obtained from memory CD4+ T cells sorted from blood. Subset reported: CD45RA-negative fraction. This TCR came from a man aged 30 to 45 in good health. The chain links TRBV5-4 to TRBJ2-1; D might be TRBD2 (5 bases). CDR3 sequence (DNA): TGTGCCAGCAGCCAACTGGAGTTTACGGGGAGCTCCTACAATGAGCAGTTCTTC. This translates into CASSQLEFTGSSYNEQFF.